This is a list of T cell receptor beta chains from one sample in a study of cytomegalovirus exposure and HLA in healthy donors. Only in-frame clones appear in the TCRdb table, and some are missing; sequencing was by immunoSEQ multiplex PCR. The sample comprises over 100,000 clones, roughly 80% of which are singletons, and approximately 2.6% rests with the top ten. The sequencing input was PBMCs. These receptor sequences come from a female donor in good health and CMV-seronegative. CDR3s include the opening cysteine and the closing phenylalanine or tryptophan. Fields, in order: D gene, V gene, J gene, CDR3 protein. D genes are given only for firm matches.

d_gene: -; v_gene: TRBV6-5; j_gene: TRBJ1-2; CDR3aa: CASSYSRGGAYGYTF
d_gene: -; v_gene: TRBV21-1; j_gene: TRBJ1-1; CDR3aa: CARGQPNTEAFF
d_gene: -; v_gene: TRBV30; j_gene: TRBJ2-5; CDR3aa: CAWSRSLQETQYF
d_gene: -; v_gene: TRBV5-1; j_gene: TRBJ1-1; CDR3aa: CASSLGVGRNTEAFF
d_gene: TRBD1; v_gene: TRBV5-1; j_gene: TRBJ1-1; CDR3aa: CASSSFEGATEAFF
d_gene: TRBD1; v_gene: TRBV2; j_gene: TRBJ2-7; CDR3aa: CASSVGPGQGSYEQYF
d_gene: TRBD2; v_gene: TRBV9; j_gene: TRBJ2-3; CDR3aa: CASSPHRTSADTQYF
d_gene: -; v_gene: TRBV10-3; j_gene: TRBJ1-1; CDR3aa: CAAQGQGIMNTEAFF
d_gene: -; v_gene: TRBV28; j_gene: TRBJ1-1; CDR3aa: CASSLRFEAFF
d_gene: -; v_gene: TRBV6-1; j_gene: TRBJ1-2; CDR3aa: CASSDRGGMDGYTF
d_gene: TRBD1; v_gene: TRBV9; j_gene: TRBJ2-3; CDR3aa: CASSVDFGTGIADTQYF
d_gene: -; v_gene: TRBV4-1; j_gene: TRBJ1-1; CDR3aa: CASSQFSSGYTEAFF
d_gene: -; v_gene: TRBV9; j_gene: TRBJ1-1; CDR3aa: CASSDRPGTEAFF
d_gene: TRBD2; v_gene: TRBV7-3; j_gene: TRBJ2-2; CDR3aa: CASSPLAGGLTGELFF
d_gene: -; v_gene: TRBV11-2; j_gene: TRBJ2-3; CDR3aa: CASSWSRSTDTQYF
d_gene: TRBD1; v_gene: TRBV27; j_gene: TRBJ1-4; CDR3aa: CASSPRTGVNEKLFF
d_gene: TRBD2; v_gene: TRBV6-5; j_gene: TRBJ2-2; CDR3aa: CASKLAGAGELFF